Following are 13 T cell receptor beta chains from one sample sequenced in a study of blood T cell repertoires in COVID-19. The protocol was immunoSEQ multiplex PCR, while the TCRdb copy is restricted to in-frame clones and leaves out a portion. The table records 55,000 to 90,000 clones, around 86% of them present only once. Sequencing was carried out using peripheral blood. The receptors come from a man between 65 and 85 years old with active COVID-19.

This chain uses TRBV29-1 with TRBJ2-3, with D possibly matching TRBD2 (5 bases). Germline V lookup: CDR1 SQVTM, CDR2 ANQGSEA. V was trimmed by 3 bases and J by 1 base, leaving 8 bases between them. The CDR3 runs to 13 residues. The CDR3 region has the DNA TGCAGCGTTGAGGCGGGCGGCACAGATACGCAGTATTTT. Amino acid sequence: CSVEAGGTDTQYF.

The CDR3 loop is CASSLRVGGLAEEQYF. The CDR3 DNA reads as TGTGCCAGCAGCTTGAGGGTCGGGGGACTAGCGGAAGAGCAGTACTTC. V gene TRBV13 combines with J gene TRBJ2-7; 11 bases line up with TRBD2. The V gene's germline CDR1 is PRHDT and CDR2 FYEKMQ (reference sequence). V trimming: 3 bases; J trimming: 7 bases; junction bases outside the gene matches: 11. This CDR3 is 16 amino acids long.

The chain recombines TRBV6-1 with TRBJ1-1, with 8 nucleotides matching TRBD1. Looked up from germline, CDR1 is MNHNS and CDR2 is SASEGT. The V gene end was trimmed by 4 bases and the J gene end by 7 bases; junction bases not matched to a gene: 14. The CDR3 totals 16 residues. CDR3 residues: CASSVRPGQVVGEAFF. For the CDR3, the DNA is TGTGCCAGCAGTGTTCGGCCGGGACAGGTGGTCGGTGAAGCTTTCTTT.

The chain is built from TRBV4-1 and TRBJ1-1; perhaps TRBD1 as D (6 bases). Trimming removed 1 base at V and 4 bases at J, with 16 bases between. CDR3 length: 16 residues. The germline V gene encodes CDR1 MGHRA and CDR2 YSYEKL. In nucleotides, the CDR3 is TGCGCCAGCAGCCAAGTCGGGGGGCCGTGGGGCACTGAAGCTTTCTTT. It encodes CASSQVGGPWGTEAFF.

In its sample, this clone was seen once. This chain joins TRBV10-3 and TRBJ2-1, with TRBD2 matching over 7 bases. This CDR3 is built from 14 residues. Germline values: CDR1 ENHRY, CDR2 SYGVKD. After removal of 6 bases from V and 7 bases from J, the junction contained 9 bases not matched to a gene. The DNA for the CDR3 is TGTGCCATCAGGGCCCCGGGGAGGGAGAATGAGCAGTTCTTC. It yields the protein CAIRAPGRENEQFF.

This clone has only a few counts. The chain couples TRBV19 to TRBJ2-7, with 8 bases matching TRBD1. The CDR3 has 15 residues. J lost 3 bases, V lost 3 bases, and 7 bases had no gene match. The germline gives CDR1 LNHDA, CDR2 SQIVND (reference sequence). The CDR3 sequence is CASSIGTGRIYEQYF. The CDR3 DNA sequence: TGTGCCAGTAGTATCGGGACAGGACGGATCTACGAGCAGTACTTC.

The chain uses TRBV29-1 and TRBJ2-5; D perhaps matches TRBD1 (7 bases). V dropped 7 bases and J dropped 7 bases, with 16 bases sitting between them. This CDR3 is 12 amino acids long. Germline V CDR1 and CDR2: SQVTM, ANQGSEA. CDR3 sequence: CSAARGAGTQYF. The CDR3 bases are TGCAGCGCGGCCAGGGGGGCCGGGACCCAGTACTTC.

The chain employs TRBV7-3 and TRBJ2-2; no definite D call. From germline, CDR1 is SGHTA and CDR2 FQGTGA. The CDR3 covers 16 residues. Trimming removed 5 bases from V and 1 base from J, with 14 bases in between. This chain's CDR3 is CASSPSRSLNTGELFF. The CDR3 nucleotides read TGTGCCAGCAGCCCCTCCCGTTCCCTGAACACCGGGGAGCTGTTTTTT.

This chain uses TRBV4-2 with TRBJ2-3; 8 positions match TRBD1. Trimming removed 1 base from V and 3 bases from J; junction bases left unmatched: 3. Germline CDR1 reads LGHNA; CDR2 reads YNFKEQ. The CDR3 length is 15 residues. As DNA, the CDR3 is TGTGCCAGCAGCCAAGCTACAGGGGGAACAGATACGCAGTATTTT. Residues: CASSQATGGTDTQYF.

The V and J genes are TRBV7-2 and TRBJ1-3; the D gene is possibly TRBD1 (5 bases). The CDR3 has 15 amino acids. The germline V gene encodes CDR1 SGHTA and CDR2 FQGNSA. V was pared by 3 bases and J by 4 bases, with 13 bases between. CDR3 DNA: TGTGCCAGCAGCTTGGACCGCCAGGGAGGAAACACCATATATTTT. It translates to CASSLDRQGGNTIYF. Variable domain in full (rest from reference TRBV7-2 and TRBJ1-3): GAGVSQSPSNKVTEKGKDVELRCDPISGHTALYWYRQSLGQGLEFLIYFQGNSAPDKSGLPSDRFSAERTGGSVSTLTIQRTQQEDSAVYLCASSLDRQGGNTIYFGEGSWLTVV.

The V and J genes are TRBV18 and TRBJ2-1; TRBD1 agrees at 11 bases. CDR1 and CDR2 from the germline V gene are KGHSH and LQKENI. CDR3 length: 16 amino acids. Losses at the gene ends were 2 bases for V and 10 bases for J; bases not matched to a gene: 10. The CDR3 spells CASSPRTGGHQKEQFF. The CDR3 nucleotides are TGTGCCAGCTCACCAAGGACAGGGGGCCACCAAAAGGAGCAGTTCTTC.

V usage is TRBV7-9 and J usage is TRBJ2-3, with a weak D call TRBD2 (5 bases). Germline V lookup: CDR1 SEHNR, CDR2 FQNEAQ (reference sequence). This CDR3 is built from 14 residues. Trimming pared 5 bases from V and 6 bases from J, leaving 15 bases between. CDR3 residues: CASSPLQRADTQYF. The DNA of the CDR3 is TGTGCCAGCAGCCCACTCCAGAGGGCCGATACGCAGTATTTT.

V gene TRBV28 combines with J gene TRBJ2-5; the match to TRBD1 covers 9 bases. Germline V gene lookup returns CDR1 MDHEN and CDR2 SYDVKM. The CDR3 totals 14 residues. J was trimmed by 5 bases and V by 5 bases; bases with no gene match: 6. CDR3 sequence (DNA): TGTGCCAGCAGTACGGACAGGGGAAGGGAGACCCAGTACTTC. Translated: CASSTDRGRETQYF.